The clone carrying this T cell receptor (beta chain) was counted a single time. No antigen is known for it. The ends lost 3 bases at V and 3 bases at J; junction bases unmatched: 3. The CDR3 is 15 residues long. ViraFEST expansion of antigen-specific CD4+ T cells with viral peptide pools preceded sequencing. CD4+ T cells were isolated after approximately 10 days of culture. Participants got two doses of BNT162b2 or mRNA-1273 vaccine. This sample stems from a study of vaccination effects on CD4 cells after COVID-19. Study results and caveats: The vaccine-induced clones of healthy vaccinees included only 1 of 255 that cross-reacted with common cold coronaviruses.

Libraries were prepared by immunoSEQ multiplex PCR; TCRdb keeps only in-frame clonotypes and omits some of them. This table holds 25,000 to 35,000 clones, 55% to 85% found once. This chain links TRBV23-1 with TRBJ1-2; 11 bases map to TRBD1. TRBV23-1 is designated an ORF whose function remains uncertain. The receptor was derived from a human donor who received a COVID-19 vaccine. Sequenced material: CD4+ T cells from PBMCs cultured with HCoV-NL63 spike peptides, taken after COVID-19 vaccination. The CDR3 DNA sequence: TGCGCCAGCAGTCATGGGGACAGGGGGGACTATGGCTACACCTTC. Its protein is CASSHGDRGDYGYTF.